This T cell receptor beta chain was identified in a study of human T cells and chemical hapten exposure. To note about this clonotype: What it binds is unknown.

TCRdb re-called the RACE reads through MiXCR, storing one row per CDR3 protein. In the table there are tens of thousands of distinct CDR3 sequences, over 9.5% of which are singletons. Study-wide findings and caveats: The study found expanded TCRs formed significantly more large CDR3 similarity clusters than controls.

Indicated time point: pre-sensitization, week 0. This sample's treatment: therapeutic diphenylcyclopropenone sensitization with weekly scalp DPC. Per germline, CDR1 SNHLY and CDR2 FYNNEI. V was pared by 0 bases and J by 3 bases, with 15 bases between. CDR3 length: 16 amino acids. Sequencing was performed on whole blood, taken in connection with sensitization to the hapten diphenylcyclopropenone (DPC). The TCR was taken from a woman aged 45-65 years with alopecia areata. Some clones in this sample may be carry-over from other donors' samples. The V call is TRBV2, the J call TRBJ2-7, with a weak D call TRBD2 (5 bases). CDR3: CASSEARRGRIYEQYF. The CDR3 coding sequence is TGTGCCAGCAGTGAAGCGCGGAGAGGGCGGATCTACGAGCAGTACTTC.